The next 4 T cell receptor beta chains were all read from a single sample in a study of shared T cell receptors in the human thymus. Method: immunoSEQ multiplex PCR; TCRdb's copy keeps in-frame clones and lacks some. Of 640,000 or so clones listed, about 90% are singletons. The sample was also linked to a second study, of human thymus T cells.

The sequencing input was thymocytes. Every receptor here comes from a boy under two years old with a congenital heart defect.

The chain couples TRBV30 to TRBJ2-4; 7 nucleotides match TRBD1. This CDR3 region has 18 residues. Germline V gives CDR1 GTSNPN, CDR2 SVGIG (reference sequence). The trim removed 5 bases at V and 2 bases at J, leaving 18 bases unmatched. CDR3 amino acids: CAWVLKGEGAQSKNIQYF. DNA of the CDR3: TGTGCCTGGGTCCTTAAAGGAGAGGGGGCGCAATCCAAAAACATTCAGTACTTC.

The CDR3 nucleotides read TGTGCCATCAGAAATACAGGGTTGGAGACCCAGTACTTC. This gives the protein CAIRNTGLETQYF. This sequence joins TRBV10-3 and TRBJ2-5; tentatively, D is TRBD1 (6 bases). Trimming shortened V by 6 bases and J by 5 bases, and 13 bases separated the two germline ends. CDR1 is ENHRY and CDR2 is SYGVKD in the germline V gene. The CDR3 length is 13 residues.

The chain couples TRBV5-1 to TRBJ1-4; D uncertain. CDR1 and CDR2 from the germline V gene are SGHRS and YFSETQ. V was trimmed by 0 bases and J by 8 bases, leaving 14 bases between them. The CDR3 is 15 residues long. The CDR3 DNA follows: TGCGCCAGCAGCTTGGGGGTTGTCAGGCCAGAAAAACTGTTTTTT. This translates into CASSLGVVRPEKLFF.

This clone was picked up a small number of times. Other DNA sequences in this specimen translate into the identical CDR3. V gene TRBV5-6 combines with J gene TRBJ2-3; TRBD2 agrees at 11 bases. The length of the CDR3 is 16 residues. With V trimmed by 0 bases and J by 0 bases, 0 bases remained unmatched. Germline values: CDR1 SGHDT, CDR2 YYEEEE. The CDR3 nucleotides are TGTGCCAGCAGCTTGGGACTAGCGGGGAGCACAGATACGCAGTATTTT. Translated, it gives CASSLGLAGSTDTQYF.